This T cell receptor (beta chain) was captured by sequencing in a study of cytomegalovirus exposure and HLA in healthy donors. General study findings and limits: Cytomegalovirus-associated status was assigned to 164 TCR beta chains. Among TCR sequences, most were rare, though some public TCRs appeared in many donors. A few chains linked to CMV were shown in vitro to be specific for CMV antigens.

The CDR3 has 14 amino acids. Germline loops: CDR1 PRHDT, CDR2 FYEKMQ (reference sequence). V lost 3 bases and J 7 bases, leaving 10 bases between the germline ends. The table came from immunoSEQ multiplex PCR; TCRdb's copy has only in-frame clones and leaves some out. The sample has 150,000 to 200,000 clones, around nine tenths seen once. A word on this clone: What it binds is unknown.

Sequencing was done on a sample of PBMCs. The chain has TRBV13 and TRBJ1-6; D is unclear. This receptor was identified in a man aged 25 to 40 in good health and CMV-seropositive. CDR3 loop: CASSLTGGNSPLHF. The CDR3 nucleotides are TGTGCCAGCAGCTTGACGGGCGGCAATTCACCCCTCCACTTT.